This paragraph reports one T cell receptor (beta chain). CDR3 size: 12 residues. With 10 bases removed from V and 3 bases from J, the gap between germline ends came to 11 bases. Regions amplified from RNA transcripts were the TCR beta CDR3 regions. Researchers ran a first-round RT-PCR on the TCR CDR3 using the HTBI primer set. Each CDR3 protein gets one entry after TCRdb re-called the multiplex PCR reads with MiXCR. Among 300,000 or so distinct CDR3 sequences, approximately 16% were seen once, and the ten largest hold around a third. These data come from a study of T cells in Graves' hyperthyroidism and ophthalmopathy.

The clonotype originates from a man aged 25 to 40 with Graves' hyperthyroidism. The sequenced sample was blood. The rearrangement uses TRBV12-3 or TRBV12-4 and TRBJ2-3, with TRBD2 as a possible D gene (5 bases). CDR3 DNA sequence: TGTGCCATCCGGGAAGGGACAGATACGCAGTATTTT. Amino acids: CAIREGTDTQYF.